These T cell receptor beta chains were read from a single sample in a study of T cells in Graves' hyperthyroidism and ophthalmopathy. TCRdb fed the multiplex PCR reads into MiXCR, producing one record per CDR3 protein. The profile shows over 700,000 distinct CDR3 sequences, under 45% of them singletons. The sequenced sample consisted of blood. All receptors come from a woman aged 40 to 49 with Graves' hyperthyroidism. CDR3s include the opening cysteine and the closing phenylalanine or tryptophan. Each record gives: V gene, J gene, clone size, D gene, CDR3 protein, CDR3 DNA. A D gene is named only where the DNA matches it firmly. Clone size is not always given. Where it is, it says once, few, many or a class for expanded clones.

V: TRBV7-9; J: TRBJ2-3; size: NA; D: NA; CDR3: CASNRDGNTDTQYF; DNA: TGTGCCAGCAACAGAGACGGTAACACAGATACGCAGTATTTT
V: TRBV12-3/TRBV12-4; J: TRBJ2-5; size: many; D: NA; CDR3: CASRGSQETQYF; DNA: TGTGCCAGCAGAGGTAGCCAAGAGACCCAGTACTTC
V: TRBV6-2/TRBV6-3; J: TRBJ1-5; size: NA; D: TRBD1; CDR3: CAGSSTGGRNQPQHF; DNA: TGTGCCGGCAGTTCTACAGGGGGAAGGAATCAGCCCCAGCATTTT
V: TRBV6-1; J: TRBJ2-7; size: NA; D: NA; CDR3: CASSIGSGPYEQYF; DNA: TGTGCCAGCAGCATCGGGTCAGGACCCTACGAGCAGTACTTC
V: TRBV7-9; J: TRBJ1-6; size: NA; D: NA; CDR3: CASSLRPPLHF; DNA: TGTGCCAGCAGCTTAAGACCGCCCCTCCACTTT
V: TRBV29-1; J: TRBJ1-2; size: many; D: TRBD1; CDR3: CSAQTGPYGYTF; DNA: TGCAGCGCCCAGACAGGGCCCTATGGCTACACCTTC
V: TRBV15; J: TRBJ1-5; size: once; D: NA; CDR3: CATSIGTESNQPQHF; DNA: TGTGCCACCAGCATCGGGACCGAGAGCAATCAGCCCCAGCATTTT
V: TRBV3-1; J: TRBJ1-3; size: few; D: NA; CDR3: CASSQDKAGIGNTIYF; DNA: TGTGCCAGCAGCCAAGATAAGGCGGGGATAGGAAACACCATATATTTT
V: TRBV7-6; J: TRBJ1-3; size: many; D: TRBD1; CDR3: CASSLEGQGSGNTIYF; DNA: TGTGCCAGCAGCTTAGAGGGACAGGGTTCGGGAAACACCATATATTTT
V: TRBV20-1; J: TRBJ2-5; size: many; D: TRBD1; CDR3: CSAREGTGQETQYF; DNA: TGCAGTGCTAGAGAAGGGACAGGACAAGAGACCCAGTACTTC
V: TRBV5-1; J: TRBJ1-2; size: few; D: TRBD1; CDR3: CASSLGTGGPTGYTF; DNA: TGCGCCAGCAGCTTGGGGACAGGGGGCCCAACTGGCTACACCTTC
V: TRBV19; J: TRBJ1-1; size: few; D: TRBD1; CDR3: CASTTDRQGGVNTEAFF; DNA: TGTGCCAGTACAACCGACCGACAGGGGGGAGTGAACACTGAAGCTTTCTTT
V: TRBV13; J: TRBJ1-1; size: NA; D: NA; CDR3: CASRYPTGPGPTEAFF; DNA: TGTGCCAGCAGATACCCTACAGGACCTGGACCCACTGAAGCTTTCTTT
V: TRBV7-9; J: TRBJ2-7; size: few; D: NA; CDR3: CASSTPTGYEQYF; DNA: TGTGCCAGCAGCACTCCGACAGGCTACGAGCAGTACTTC
V: TRBV9; J: TRBJ1-1; size: few; D: NA; CDR3: CASSQGTRTEAFF; DNA: TGTGCCAGCAGCCAAGGTACAAGGACTGAAGCTTTCTTT
V: TRBV7-4; J: TRBJ1-1; size: NA; D: NA; CDR3: CASSVVVGMTGAFF; DNA: TGTGCCAGCAGCGTAGTAGTAGGGATGACTGGAGCTTTCTTT
V: TRBV9; J: TRBJ1-1; size: NA; D: NA; CDR3: CASSQDSGPNTEAFF; DNA: TGCGCCAGCAGCCAAGATTCCGGGCCGAACACTGAAGCTTTCTTT
V: TRBV9; J: TRBJ1-2; size: NA; D: TRBD1; CDR3: CADRDRANGYTF; DNA: TGTGCCGATCGGGACAGGGCAAATGGCTACACCTTC
V: TRBV7-9; J: TRBJ2-3; size: NA; D: NA; CDR3: CASSLAGVETDTQYF; DNA: TGTGCCAGCAGCTTAGCGGGAGTGGAAACAGATACGCAGTATTTT
V: TRBV19; J: TRBJ1-4; size: many; D: NA; CDR3: CASSTKTAPSTNEKLFF; DNA: TGTGCCAGTAGTACGAAGACGGCGCCCTCAACTAATGAAAAACTGTTTTTT
V: TRBV7-8; J: TRBJ2-5; size: NA; D: NA; CDR3: CASSSNAIRTVRETQYF; DNA: TGTGCCAGCAGTTCAAACGCGATAAGGACAGTGAGGGAGACCCAGTACTTC
V: TRBV2; J: TRBJ1-1; size: NA; D: NA; CDR3: CAGSPFPGVSTEAFF; DNA: TGTGCCGGCAGCCCTTTCCCAGGGGTTAGCACTGAAGCTTTCTTT
V: TRBV19; J: TRBJ1-5; size: NA; D: NA; CDR3: CASSISGVNQPQHF; DNA: TGTGCCAGTAGTATATCAGGGGTCAATCAGCCCCAGCATTTT
V: TRBV20-1; J: TRBJ2-7; size: few; D: TRBD2; CDR3: CSAQLAGGLEQYF; DNA: TGCAGTGCGCAACTAGCGGGAGGTCTCGAGCAGTACTTC
V: TRBV6-5; J: TRBJ1-2; size: many; D: TRBD1; CDR3: CASSNGHRGANYGYTF; DNA: TGTGCCAGCAGTAATGGACACAGGGGGGCTAACTATGGCTACACCTTC
V: TRBV27; J: TRBJ2-7; size: NA; D: NA; CDR3: CASSTPGQPPYEQYF; DNA: TGTGCCAGCAGCACACCCGGACAGCCGCCCTACGAGCAGTACTTC
V: TRBV29-1; J: TRBJ1-2; size: NA; D: NA; CDR3: CSVADNYGYTF; DNA: TGCAGCGTTGCCGATAACTATGGCTACACCTTC
V: TRBV11-2; J: TRBJ2-1; size: NA; D: NA; CDR3: CASSSQGGSYNEQFF; DNA: TGTGCCAGCAGCTCCCAGGGGGGCTCCTACAATGAGCAGTTCTTC
V: TRBV2; J: TRBJ1-1; size: many; D: TRBD1; CDR3: CASSVTGGNTEAFF; DNA: TGTGCCAGCAGTGTCACAGGGGGCAACACTGAAGCTTTCTTT
V: TRBV4-3; J: TRBJ1-1; size: few; D: TRBD1; CDR3: CASSQDYLGTGSSEAFF; DNA: TGCGCCAGCAGCCAAGACTACCTTGGGACAGGGAGCTCTGAAGCTTTCTTT
V: TRBV13; J: TRBJ2-7; size: NA; D: NA; CDR3: CASSSNVEGTYEQYF; DNA: TGTGCCAGCAGCTCGAACGTAGAAGGTACCTACGAGCAGTACTTC
V: TRBV7-8; J: TRBJ2-5; size: NA; D: TRBD2; CDR3: CASSPASGGETQYF; DNA: TGTGCCAGCTCACCAGCCAGCGGGGGAGAGACCCAGTACTTC
V: TRBV12-3/TRBV12-4; J: TRBJ1-4; size: NA; D: TRBD1; CDR3: CASSPPGQGREKLFF; DNA: TGTGCCAGCTCACCACCGGGACAGGGGCGTGAAAAACTGTTTTTT
V: TRBV24-1; J: TRBJ2-7; size: many; D: NA; CDR3: CATSETDQGTGYEQYF; DNA: TGTGCCACCAGTGAGACCGATCAGGGGACGGGTTACGAGCAGTACTTC
V: TRBV7-8; J: TRBJ1-5; size: many; D: NA; CDR3: CASSFDSSNQPQHF; DNA: TGTGCCAGCAGCTTCGACAGTAGCAATCAGCCCCAGCATTTT
V: TRBV10-2; J: TRBJ2-5; size: many; D: TRBD2; CDR3: CASSDGGGPEETQYF; DNA: TGCGCCAGCAGTGACGGGGGAGGGCCTGAAGAGACCCAGTACTTC
V: TRBV5-1; J: TRBJ2-5; size: NA; D: TRBD2; CDR3: CASSFSTSGGAGLETQYF; DNA: TGTGCCAGCAGTTTCAGCACCAGCGGGGGGGCCGGGTTGGAGACCCAGTACTTC
V: TRBV7-2; J: TRBJ2-7; size: few; D: NA; CDR3: CASSPQEGVDEQYF; DNA: TGTGCCAGCAGCCCACAAGAGGGGGTCGACGAGCAGTACTTC
V: TRBV7-2; J: TRBJ2-7; size: many; D: TRBD2; CDR3: CASSSGLAVSYEQYF; DNA: TGTGCCAGCAGCTCGGGACTAGCGGTATCCTACGAGCAGTACTTC
V: TRBV19; J: TRBJ1-4; size: few; D: TRBD1; CDR3: CASSIEGGYEKLFF; DNA: TGTGCCAGTAGTATTGAAGGGGGCTATGAAAAACTGTTTTTT
V: TRBV25-1; J: TRBJ1-1; size: few; D: TRBD1; CDR3: CASGRTGGLYTEAFF; DNA: TGTGCCTCAGGAAGGACAGGGGGATTGTACACTGAAGCTTTCTTT
V: TRBV19; J: TRBJ2-1; size: once; D: TRBD2; CDR3: CASSIDPYDGGSRNEQFF; DNA: TGTGCCAGTAGTATAGATCCCTATGACGGGGGGAGTAGAAATGAGCAGTTCTTC
V: TRBV20-1; J: TRBJ2-7; size: NA; D: TRBD1; CDR3: CSAPQPGQSSYEQYF; DNA: TGCAGTGCTCCCCAGCCGGGACAGAGTTCCTACGAGCAGTACTTC
V: TRBV20-1; J: TRBJ1-1; size: many; D: NA; CDR3: CSARGAGEGFF; DNA: TGCAGTGCTAGAGGTGCAGGGGAAGGTTTCTTT
V: TRBV7-9; J: TRBJ2-3; size: once; D: NA; CDR3: CASSPNRGGATDTQYF; DNA: TGTGCCAGCAGCCCAAATAGGGGGGGCGCGACGGATACGCAGTATTTT
V: TRBV11-2; J: TRBJ2-7; size: NA; D: NA; CDR3: CASRYLGGGEQYF; DNA: TGTGCCAGCAGATACTTAGGGGGGGGAGAGCAGTACTTC